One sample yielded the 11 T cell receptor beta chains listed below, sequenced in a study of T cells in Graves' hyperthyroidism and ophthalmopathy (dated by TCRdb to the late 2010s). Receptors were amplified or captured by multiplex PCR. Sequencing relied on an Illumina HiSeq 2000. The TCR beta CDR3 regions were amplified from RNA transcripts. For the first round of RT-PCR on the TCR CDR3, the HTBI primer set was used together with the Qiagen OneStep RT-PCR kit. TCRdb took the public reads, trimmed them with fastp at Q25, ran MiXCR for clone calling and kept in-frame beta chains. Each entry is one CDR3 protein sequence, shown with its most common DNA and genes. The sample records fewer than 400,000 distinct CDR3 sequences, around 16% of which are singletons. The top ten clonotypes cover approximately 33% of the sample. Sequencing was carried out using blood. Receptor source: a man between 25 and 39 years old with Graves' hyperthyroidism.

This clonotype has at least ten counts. The CDR3 here is CASTYEARGGREQYF. The CDR3, as DNA: TGTGCCAGCACTTATGAGGCGAGGGGAGGGAGAGAGCAGTACTTC. This chain joins TRBV12-3 or TRBV12-4 and TRBJ2-7, with 7 bases aligning to TRBD2. The CDR3 loop spans 15 amino acids. With V trimmed by 7 bases and J by 7 bases, 16 bases remained unmatched.

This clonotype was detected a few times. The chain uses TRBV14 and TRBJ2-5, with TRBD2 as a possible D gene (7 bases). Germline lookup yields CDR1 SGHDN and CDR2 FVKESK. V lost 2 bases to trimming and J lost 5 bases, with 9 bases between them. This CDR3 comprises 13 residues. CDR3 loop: CASSQPGGETQYF. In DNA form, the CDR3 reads TGTGCCAGCAGCCAACCGGGGGGCGAGACCCAGTACTTC.

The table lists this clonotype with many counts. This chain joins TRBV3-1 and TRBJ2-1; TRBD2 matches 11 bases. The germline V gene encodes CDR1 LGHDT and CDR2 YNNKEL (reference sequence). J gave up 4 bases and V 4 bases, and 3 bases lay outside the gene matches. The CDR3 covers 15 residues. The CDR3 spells CASSPGLAEYNEQFF. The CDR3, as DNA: TGTGCCAGCAGCCCGGGACTAGCGGAATACAATGAGCAGTTCTTC.

CDR3 in DNA: TGTGCCAGCAGTTCATCGGCGGTCTACGAGCAGTACTTC. This codes for CASSSSAVYEQYF. The chain joins TRBV5-4 to TRBJ2-7; D not certain. V lost 5 bases, J lost 3 bases, and 12 bases lay in between. The germline V gene has CDR1 SGHNT and CDR2 YYREEE (reference sequence). This CDR3 has 13 amino acids.

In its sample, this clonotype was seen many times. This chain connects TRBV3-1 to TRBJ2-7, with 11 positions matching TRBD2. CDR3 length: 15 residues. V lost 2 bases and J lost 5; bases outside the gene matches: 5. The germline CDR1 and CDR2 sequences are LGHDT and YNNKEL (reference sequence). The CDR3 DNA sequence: TGTGCCAGCAGCCAACCGACTAGCGGGAACCACGAGCAGTACTTC. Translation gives CASSQPTSGNHEQYF.

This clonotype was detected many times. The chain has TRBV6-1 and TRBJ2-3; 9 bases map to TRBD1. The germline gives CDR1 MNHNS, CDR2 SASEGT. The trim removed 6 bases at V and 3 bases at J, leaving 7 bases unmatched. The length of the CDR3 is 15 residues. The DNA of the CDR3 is TGTGCCAGCAGGCCCGGGACAGGGACGACAGATACGCAGTATTTT. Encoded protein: CASRPGTGTTDTQYF.

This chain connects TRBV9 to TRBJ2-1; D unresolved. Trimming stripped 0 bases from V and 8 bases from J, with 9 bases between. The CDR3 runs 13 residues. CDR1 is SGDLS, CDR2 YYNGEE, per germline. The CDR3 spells CASSVEERYEQFF. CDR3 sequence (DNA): TGTGCCAGCAGCGTAGAAGAGCGATATGAGCAGTTCTTC.

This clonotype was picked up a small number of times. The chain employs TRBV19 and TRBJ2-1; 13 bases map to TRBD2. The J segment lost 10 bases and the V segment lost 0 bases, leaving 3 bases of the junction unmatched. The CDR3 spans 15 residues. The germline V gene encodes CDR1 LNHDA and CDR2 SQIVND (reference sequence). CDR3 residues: CASSIERGLAGEQFF. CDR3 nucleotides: TGTGCCAGTAGTATAGAAAGGGGACTAGCGGGAGAGCAGTTCTTC.

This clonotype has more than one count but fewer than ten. Here the CDR3 DNA reads TGTGCCAGCACTCAGGGGTCGGGAGGGCTGACAGATACGCAGTATTTT. Its translation: CASTQGSGGLTDTQYF. The chain carries TRBV12-3 or TRBV12-4 and TRBJ2-3; TRBD2 matches at 8 bases. The CDR3 spans 16 residues. The J segment lost 3 bases and the V segment lost 7 bases, leaving 12 bases of the junction unmatched.

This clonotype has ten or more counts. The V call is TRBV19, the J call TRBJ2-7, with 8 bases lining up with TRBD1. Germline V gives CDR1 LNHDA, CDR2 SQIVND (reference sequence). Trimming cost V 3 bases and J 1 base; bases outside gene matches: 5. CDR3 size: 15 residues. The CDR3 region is CASSIGTGPSYEQYF. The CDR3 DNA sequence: TGTGCCAGTAGTATTGGGACAGGTCCTTCCTACGAGCAGTACTTC.

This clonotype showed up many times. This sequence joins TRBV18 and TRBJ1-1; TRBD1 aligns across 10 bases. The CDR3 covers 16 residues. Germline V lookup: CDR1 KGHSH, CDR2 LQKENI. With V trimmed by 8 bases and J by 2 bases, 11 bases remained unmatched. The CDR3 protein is CASTKTGTGENTEAFF. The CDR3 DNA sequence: TGTGCCAGCACCAAAACCGGGACAGGGGAAAACACTGAAGCTTTCTTT.